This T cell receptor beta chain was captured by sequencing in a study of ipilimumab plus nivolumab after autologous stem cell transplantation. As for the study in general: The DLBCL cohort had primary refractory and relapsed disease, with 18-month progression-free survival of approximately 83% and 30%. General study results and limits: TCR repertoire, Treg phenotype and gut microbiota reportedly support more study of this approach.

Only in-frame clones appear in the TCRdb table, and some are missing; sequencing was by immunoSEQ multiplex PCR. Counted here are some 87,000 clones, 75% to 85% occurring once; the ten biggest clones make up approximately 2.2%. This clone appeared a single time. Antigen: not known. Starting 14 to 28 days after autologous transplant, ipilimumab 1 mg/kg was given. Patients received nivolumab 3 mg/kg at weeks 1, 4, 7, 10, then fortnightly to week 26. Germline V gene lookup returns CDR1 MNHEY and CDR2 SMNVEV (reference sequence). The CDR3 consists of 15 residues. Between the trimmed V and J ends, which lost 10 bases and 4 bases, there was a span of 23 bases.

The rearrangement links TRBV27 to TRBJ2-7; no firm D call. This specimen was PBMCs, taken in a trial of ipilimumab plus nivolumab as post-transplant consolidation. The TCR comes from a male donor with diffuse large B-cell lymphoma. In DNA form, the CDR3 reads TGTGCCACCAGCCCCACCGTAGGAGCCCCGTACGAGCAGTACTTC. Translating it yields CATSPTVGAPYEQYF.